This is a list of T cell receptor beta chains from one sample in a study of cytomegalovirus exposure and HLA in healthy donors. Produced via immunoSEQ multiplex PCR; TCRdb's table is partial and in-frame only. In the table there are about 240,000 clones, approximately 86% of which are singletons. Material: PBMCs. Receptor source: a woman in her twenties or thirties in good health and CMV-seropositive. Each CDR3 is given with its conserved first and last residue. Fields, in order: D gene, clone size, J gene, V gene, CDR3 DNA, CDR3 protein. The D gene is left open where the match is weak. A row's size may be missing; if present it is once, few, many or a size class.

>-|-|TRBJ2-5|TRBV11-2
TGTGCCAGCAGCTTGACATCATTGGGAGAGACCCAGTACTTC
CASSLTSLGETQYF
>TRBD2|-|TRBJ2-7|TRBV7-2
TGTGCCAGCTCCCGAAGCGCGGGAGGGCCCTTGAACGAGCAGTACTTC
CASSRSAGGPLNEQYF
>-|-|TRBJ1-5|TRBV15
TGTGCCACCAGCAGAGCAGGGGCTGAGAATCAGCCCCAGCATTTT
CATSRAGAENQPQHF
>-|-|TRBJ1-4|TRBV5-1
TGCGCCAGCAGCCCCGGGGGCGGGGGAATTGAAAAACTGTTTTTT
CASSPGGGGIEKLFF
>-|-|TRBJ2-7|TRBV11-2
TGTGCCAGCAGCTTAGGGGGAGGACCCTACGAGCAGTACTTC
CASSLGGGPYEQYF
>TRBD1|-|TRBJ2-6|TRBV10-3
TGTGCCATCAGTGGACCGACAGGGACCTCTGGGGCCAACGTCCTGACTTTC
CAISGPTGTSGANVLTF
>TRBD2|-|TRBJ2-5|TRBV9
TGTGCCAGCAGCATCGGACTAGCGGGGAGGGAGACCCAGTACTTC
CASSIGLAGRETQYF
>-|few|TRBJ2-5|TRBV11-1
TGTGCCAGCAGCACCCGGGGAGGCAGGGAGACCCAGTACTTC
CASSTRGGRETQYF
>TRBD2|few|TRBJ2-1|TRBV4-2
TGTGCCAGCAGCCACCAAGCGGGAGAACTCTACAATGAGCAGTTCTTC
CASSHQAGELYNEQFF
>-|-|TRBJ2-7|TRBV6-5
TGTGCCAGCAAGCAGCGAACCATAAGCTACGAGCAGTACTTC
CASKQRTISYEQYF
>TRBD2|-|TRBJ2-4|TRBV30
TGTGCCTGGAGTACTACACCAGCGGGAGGACCCGGAATTCAGTACTTC
CAWSTTPAGGPGIQYF
>TRBD2|-|TRBJ2-7|TRBV6-5
TGTGCCAGCAGTCAAACTAGCGGCTACTACGAGCAGTACTTC
CASSQTSGYYEQYF
>-|-|TRBJ2-7|TRBV5-5
TGTGCCAGCAGCTGGGAGGGGGTGACTAGTACCTACGAGCAGTACTTC
CASSWEGVTSTYEQYF
>-|-|TRBJ2-5|TRBV18
TGTGCCAGCTCACCACCGGGGGGTAGCGAGACCCAGTACTTC
CASSPPGGSETQYF
>TRBD2|-|TRBJ2-1|TRBV6-1
TGTGCCAGCAGTGAAAATTATGGGAGGGCCTTATCCAATGAGCAGTTCTTC
CASSENYGRALSNEQFF